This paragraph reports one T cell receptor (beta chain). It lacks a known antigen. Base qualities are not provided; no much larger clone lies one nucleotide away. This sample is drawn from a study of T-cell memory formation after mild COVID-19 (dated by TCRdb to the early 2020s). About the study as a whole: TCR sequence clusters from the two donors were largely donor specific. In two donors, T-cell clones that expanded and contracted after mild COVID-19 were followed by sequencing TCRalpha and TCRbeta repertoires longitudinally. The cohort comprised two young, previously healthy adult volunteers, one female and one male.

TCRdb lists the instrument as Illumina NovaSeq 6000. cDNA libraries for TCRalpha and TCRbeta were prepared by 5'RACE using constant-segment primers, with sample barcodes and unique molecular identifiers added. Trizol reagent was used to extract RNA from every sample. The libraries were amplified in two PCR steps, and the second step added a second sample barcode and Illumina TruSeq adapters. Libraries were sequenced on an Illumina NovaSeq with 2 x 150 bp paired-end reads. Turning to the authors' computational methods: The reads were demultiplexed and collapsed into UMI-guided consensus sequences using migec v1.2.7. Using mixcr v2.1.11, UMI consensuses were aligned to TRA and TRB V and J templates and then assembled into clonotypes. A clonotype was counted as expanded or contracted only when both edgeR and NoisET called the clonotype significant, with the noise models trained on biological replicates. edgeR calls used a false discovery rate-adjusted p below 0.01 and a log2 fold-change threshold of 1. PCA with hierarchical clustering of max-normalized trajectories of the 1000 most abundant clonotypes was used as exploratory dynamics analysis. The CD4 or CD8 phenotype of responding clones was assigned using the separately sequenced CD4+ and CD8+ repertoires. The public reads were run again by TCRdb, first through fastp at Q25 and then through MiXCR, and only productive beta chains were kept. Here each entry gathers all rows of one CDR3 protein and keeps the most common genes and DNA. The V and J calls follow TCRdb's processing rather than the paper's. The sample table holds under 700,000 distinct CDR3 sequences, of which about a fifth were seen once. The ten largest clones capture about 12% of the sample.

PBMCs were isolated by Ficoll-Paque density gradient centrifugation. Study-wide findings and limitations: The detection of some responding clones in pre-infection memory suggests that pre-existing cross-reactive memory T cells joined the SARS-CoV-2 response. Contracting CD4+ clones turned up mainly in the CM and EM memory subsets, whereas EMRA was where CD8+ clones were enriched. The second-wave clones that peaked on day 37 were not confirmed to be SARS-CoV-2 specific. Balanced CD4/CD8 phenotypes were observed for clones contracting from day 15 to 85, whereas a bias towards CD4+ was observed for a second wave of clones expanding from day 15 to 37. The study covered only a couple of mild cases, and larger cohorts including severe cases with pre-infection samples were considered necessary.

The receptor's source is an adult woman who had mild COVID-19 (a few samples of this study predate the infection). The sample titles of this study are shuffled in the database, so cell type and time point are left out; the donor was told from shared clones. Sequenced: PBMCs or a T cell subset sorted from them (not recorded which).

The CDR3 region has the sequence CSASGTSEREQYF. The DNA is as follows: TGCAGTGCATCCGGGACTAGCGAGCGGGAGCAGTACTTC. The rearrangement joined TRBV20-1 to TRBJ2-7, with 10 bases matching TRBD2. Including cysteine and phenylalanine, the CDR3 has 13 amino acids. The CDR3 DNA has 39 bases and is translated from base 1. Relative to germline, V is missing 6 bases and J is missing 7 bases, with 9 bases of the junction outside any gene match. CDR1 and CDR2 are drawn from the germline V gene (reference sequence): DFQATT, SNEGSKA.